This TCR beta chain was identified in a study of cytomegalovirus exposure and HLA in healthy donors. This CDR3 spans 14 amino acids. Germline CDR1 reads MRHNA; CDR2 reads SNTAGT. Trimming removed 4 bases from V and 4 bases from J, with 13 bases in between. Both 60 Vbeta primers and 13 Jbeta primers went into the PCR. Some clones are missing from TCRdb's copy, which holds only in-frame ones; the method was immunoSEQ multiplex PCR. The data contain around 99,000 clones, about four fifths of them singletons. The TCR originated in a man aged 30 to 39 in good health and CMV-seropositive. The sample consisted of PBMCs. The chain is built from TRBV6-4 and TRBJ1-1; D possibly corresponds to TRBD1 (5 bases). This chain's CDR3 is CASSAEGRGTEAFF. CDR3 bases: TGTGCCAGCAGTGCCGAAGGGAGGGGCACTGAAGCTTTCTTT.